This T cell receptor (beta chain) derives from a study of T cell changes during pregnancy in multiple sclerosis. Trimming removed 6 bases from V and 2 bases from J, with 9 bases in between. This CDR3 has 13 amino acids. The germline V gene encodes CDR1 SNHLY and CDR2 FYNNEI. Here immunoSEQ multiplex PCR was the method, and the copy in TCRdb shows in-frame clones only, minus some. The data contain tens of thousands of clones, almost 95% of them singletons. The TCR comes from a female donor in good health, enrolled as a control in a pregnancy study. The V gene is TRBV2, the J gene TRBJ2-3, with D possibly matching TRBD2 (5 bases). This sample comprised CD4+ T cells from peripheral blood mononuclear cells, obtained in the third trimester of pregnancy. The chain's CDR3 is CASRGEITDTQYF. CDR3 coding DNA: TGTGCCAGCAGGGGAGAGATCACAGATACGCAGTATTTT.